This TCR beta chain is drawn from a study of CD8+ T cells in alopecia areata (dated by TCRdb to 2016 to 2018). Regarding the complete study: The treated patients took part in an open-label pilot trial in which moderate-to-severe alopecia areata was treated with oral tofacitinib at 5 to 10 mg twice daily. Tofacitinib was given for 6 to 18 months, followed by 6 months of follow-up off drug to assess delayed response and recurrence. The SALT score, which quantifies the percentage of affected scalp surface area, was used to measure disease severity in treated patients. To study T cell clonal expansion in alopecia areata, the researchers applied high-throughput TCRbeta sequencing to both the C3H/HeJ mouse model and human patients. Scalp tissue and sorted CD4+ and CD8+ peripheral blood T cells from patchy and totalis/universalis alopecia areata patients and from healthy controls were covered by human TCRbeta sequencing. Patients on tofacitinib were biopsied at baseline and after 4 and 24 weeks of treatment, and several of the patients also had a later scalp biopsy. Scalp clonality was compared among normal scalp (n=4), patchy alopecia areata scalp (n=8), and alopecia totalis/universalis scalp (n=8). RNA was extracted with the PAXgene miRNA kit for fixed scalp, the miRNeasy kit for PBMCs, and the RNeasy kit for mouse skin. immunoSEQ multiplex PCR using 35 Vbeta forward primers and 13 Jbeta reverse primers was used to amplify TCRbeta CDR3 regions.

Measured from the cysteine to the phenylalanine, the CDR3 is 14 residues long. Only the CDR3 DNA stays, 42 bases, in frame from base 1. Ends trimmed: V by 8 bases, J by 2 bases; bases unmatched to a gene: 8. CDR1 and CDR2 are drawn from the germline V gene (reference sequence): GTSNPN, SVGIG. Comments on this clone: Its specific antigen is unknown. Base qualities are not at hand, and no much larger clone is one base apart.

According to the study, the label for this sample's time point signals: 4 weeks on oral tofacitinib. What the treatment or condition label conveys for this sample: oral pan-JAK inhibitor, 5-10 mg twice daily. Lesional scalp punch biopsies and peripheral blood were obtained from alopecia areata patients. PBMCs were isolated by density centrifugation and stained for CD3, CD4 and CD8, and CD4+ and CD8+ T cells were sorted on a FACSAria. General study outcomes and caveats: Many expanded lesional clones persisted in scalp and blood during tofacitinib treatment, which may partly explain relapse after stopping treatment. TCR sequences shared between patients were less clear than in mice, possibly partly because of HLA diversity in the patient population. Tofacitinib significantly lowered scalp clonality and the number of expanded CD8+ clones among the top 100 scalp clones. Lesional scalp, especially in alopecia totalis/universalis, showed higher clonality and more expanded CD8+ clones than normal scalp, suggesting antigenic drive. Scalp TCR repertoire analysis is complicated because resident alphabeta T cells in normal human skin are also sequenced, whereas mouse skin is dominated by gammadelta T cells. Because the treated cohort was small and had only one nonresponder, larger studies are needed to examine links between baseline CD8+ expansion and response.

Library preparation employed the immunoSEQ multiplex PCR assay. RNA was extracted from all samples and reverse transcribed into cDNA as template for TCR sequencing. SuperScript III was used for first-strand cDNA synthesis, primed with a 2:1 mix of oligo-dT and random hexamers. A synthetic immune receptor repertoire was used to assess amplification bias, and residual bias was removed computationally. Per the source publication's procedure: Raw reads were preprocessed to remove errors, and CDR3 was defined by IMGT conventions from the conserved cysteine to phenylalanine. Clonality was calculated as 1 minus Shannon entropy normalized by log2 of the number of productive unique TCRs. Whether scalp clones were CD4 or CD8 was inferred by matching scalp TCRbeta sequences against CD4 and CD8 repertoires sorted from blood. Here the immuneACCESS table is served through TCRdb, limited to in-frame sequences with V and J called. Missing clones are a known gap in these copies; in checked studies unresolved V genes cover under half, and the rest lacks a known reason. That table is the source of V, J and clone size, and D and trimming were worked out from the DNA. The sample has some 110,000 clones on record, about 54% of them singletons. The ten largest account for roughly 30% of the sample.

The chain is made from TRBV30 and TRBJ1-1; TRBD1 lines up with 10 middle nucleotides. The TCR sequence derives from a human donor with alopecia areata. Sequences were derived from CD8+ T cells sorted from blood, sampled at week 4, from a patient treated with tofacitinib. The CDR3 reads as follows: CATGTGVLNTEAFF. The nucleotide sequence reads as follows: TGTGCCACCGGGACAGGGGTGCTAAACACTGAAGCTTTCTTT.